These 9 T cell receptor beta chains were all obtained from the same sample, sequenced in a study of Graves' ophthalmopathy and Graves' hyperthyroidism. RNA transcripts yielded amplified TCR beta CDR3 regions. HTBI primers were employed in first-round RT-PCR, then a second-round multiplex PCR followed. TCRdb re-derived calls from the multiplex PCR reads in MiXCR, one entry per CDR3 protein. The sample shows roughly 600,000 distinct CDR3 sequences, roughly 40% of them seen only once. The sample consisted of peripheral blood or thyroid tissue (not recorded which). The receptor source for this set is an adult man with Graves' hyperthyroidism.

The sample holds many counts of this clonotype. CDR3 sequence (DNA): TGCGCCAGCAGCTTGGAAGGGGGCGGGCAGCCCCAGCATTTT. Encoded protein: CASSLEGGGQPQHF. This sequence joins TRBV5-1 and TRBJ1-5, with 7 bases matching TRBD1. After removal of 0 bases from V and 7 bases from J, the junction contained 4 bases not matched to a gene. The CDR3 contains 14 residues. Germline CDR1 and CDR2: SGHRS and YFSETQ.

Ten or more counts support this clonotype. This chain uses TRBV15 with TRBJ1-5; a weak D match, TRBD1 (5 bases). Germline CDR1 LNHNV, CDR2 YYDKDF (reference sequence). There are 15 residues in the CDR3. V was trimmed by 0 bases and J by 6 bases, leaving 12 bases between them. The DNA of the CDR3 is TGTGCCACCAGCAGAGATGGCAGGGAGGTTCAGCCCCAGCATTTT. The encoded protein is CATSRDGREVQPQHF.

This clonotype was detected many times. V gene TRBV20-1 combines with J gene TRBJ1-5, with D hard to call. V dropped 3 bases and J dropped 2 bases, with 14 bases sitting between them. The CDR3 sequence is 15 residues long. The V gene's germline CDR1 is DFQATT and CDR2 SNEGSKA (reference sequence). The CDR3 region is CSASPGVGGNQPQHF. The DNA for the CDR3 is TGCAGTGCTAGTCCCGGGGTTGGAGGCAATCAGCCCCAGCATTTT.

Concerning this clonotype: Since a much larger clone is just one base distant, this may be a read error. This chain connects TRBV2 to TRBJ2-7; D is unclear. Looked up from germline, CDR1 is SNHLY and CDR2 is FYNNEI. The CDR3 extends over 10 amino acids. Here the CDR3 reads CASIGYEQCF. DNA of the CDR3: TGTGCCAGCATAGGCTACGAGCAGTGCTTC.

This clonotype occurred a few times. V and J are TRBV10-3 and TRBJ2-1; D is unclear. The V end lost 5 bases, the J end lost 0 bases, and 2 bases lay between the germline ends. The CDR3 extends over 12 amino acids. Germline lookup yields CDR1 ENHRY and CDR2 SYGVKD. The CDR3 region has the DNA TGTGCCATCAGTAACTCCTACAATGAGCAGTTCTTC. Amino acids: CAISNSYNEQFF.

About this clonotype itself: A read error may be the cause here, since a much bigger clone is one base away. The chain carries TRBV10-3 and TRBJ2-7; D is perhaps TRBD1 (5 bases). Trimming took 5 bases from V and 5 from J, leaving 19 bases between them. This CDR3 has 15 residues. Germline V gene lookup returns CDR1 ENHRY and CDR2 SYGVKD. Here the CDR3 DNA reads TGTGCCATCAGTTACTCGAGTGGTCCCAGGGACGAGCAGTACTTC. This translates into CAISYSSGPRDEQYF.

The chain combines TRBV10-3 with TRBJ2-7; TRBD1 matches 9 bases. This CDR3 has 15 amino acids. Trimming at V came to 6 bases and at J to 3 bases, leaving 9 bases not matched to a gene. Germline-derived CDR1 and CDR2 are ENHRY and SYGVKD. The CDR3 loop is CAISDRGGWNYEQYF. Written as DNA, the CDR3 is TGTGCCATCAGCGACAGGGGGGGGTGGAACTACGAGCAGTACTTC.

This clonotype was seen ten or more times. The chain employs TRBV15 and TRBJ1-4; no definite D call. Deletions cut 0 bases from V and 10 bases from J, with 9 bases between. This CDR3 contains 13 residues. Germline values: CDR1 LNHNV, CDR2 YYDKDF (reference sequence). The DNA of the CDR3 is TGTGCCACCAGCAGAGACGCGACTGGAAAACTGTTTTTT. Translated: CATSRDATGKLFF. The whole variable domain, remainder taken from reference TRBV15 and TRBJ1-4, is DAMVIQNPRYQVTQFGKPVTLSCSQTLNHNVMYWYQQKSSQAPKLLFHYYDKDFNNEADTPDNFQSRRPNTSFCFLDIRSPGLGDTAMYLCATSRDATGKLFFGSGTQLSVL.

V is TRBV2 and J is TRBJ1-5; 10 nucleotides align to TRBD1. Germline CDR1 reads SNHLY; CDR2 reads FYNNEI. This CDR3 contains 16 residues. J lost 10 bases, V lost 6 bases, and 15 bases had no gene match. The CDR3 spells CASSGRGQGGVSPQHF. CDR3 coding DNA: TGTGCCAGCAGCGGCCGTGGACAGGGGGGCGTTTCACCCCAGCATTTT. Looking up the rest from reference TRBV2 and TRBJ1-5 gives the full variable domain: EPEVTQTPSHQVTQMGQEVILRCVPISNHLYFYWYRQILGQKVEFLVSFYNNEISEKSEIFDDQFSVERPDGSNFTLKIRSTKLEDSAMYFCASSGRGQGGVSPQHFGDGTRLSIL.